Included here is one TCR beta chain sequence, with context. The CDR3 is made up of 14 amino acids. Trimming took off 5 bases at V and 7 bases at J, with 17 bases between the two ends. From germline, CDR1 is SEHNR and CDR2 FQNEAQ (reference sequence). This record belongs to a study of blood T cell repertoires in COVID-19. Overall study context: Sources were T cells, B-cell-depleted T cells, or PBMCs; the material itself was cDNA or gDNA.

Data came from immunoSEQ multiplex PCR; TCRdb stores just in-frame clones and leaves some out. The sample has 230,000 or so clones; about 88% are singletons. Material for sequencing was PBMCs or T cells enriched from blood (not recorded which). The receptor was derived from a woman in her twenties or thirties who had recovered from COVID-19. The V gene is TRBV7-9, the J gene TRBJ1-2; tentatively, D is TRBD1 (5 bases). The CDR3 loop reads CASSITGQGGGYTF. CDR3 nucleotides: TGTGCCAGCAGCATCACCGGGCAGGGAGGTGGCTACACCTTC.